The rows below give T cell receptor beta chains drawn from one sample of a study of blood T cell repertoires in COVID-19. Method: immunoSEQ multiplex PCR; TCRdb's copy keeps in-frame clones and lacks some. The data show roughly 300,000 clones, roughly 85% seen once. Sequencing was done on a sample of peripheral blood. Receptors originate from a woman aged 45-60 years who had recovered from COVID-19. CDR3s include the opening cysteine and the closing phenylalanine or tryptophan. Each record gives: CDR3 protein, V gene.

cdr3_aa: CAWSVPSPGGSNQPQHF; v_call: TRBV30
cdr3_aa: CASSQRADTQYF; v_call: TRBV7-9
cdr3_aa: CASSQEGGVSSYNEQFF; v_call: TRBV4-3
cdr3_aa: CASSLQGPNYGYTF; v_call: TRBV19
cdr3_aa: CASSLNSYEQYF; v_call: TRBV5-1
cdr3_aa: CASSDRAYEQYF; v_call: TRBV27
cdr3_aa: CSVDPGQGTEQYF; v_call: TRBV29-1
cdr3_aa: CALRKGLTSGITGELFF; v_call: TRBV30
cdr3_aa: CASSYSPARGGETQYF; v_call: TRBV6-2/TRBV6-3
cdr3_aa: CASSTSPGDSPLHF; v_call: TRBV13
cdr3_aa: CASSQFGLRGTSGASTDTQYF; v_call: TRBV4-3
cdr3_aa: CASSQRGLMNTEAFF; v_call: TRBV3-1/TRBV3-2
cdr3_aa: CASSGGGGTGELFF; v_call: TRBV3-1/TRBV3-2
cdr3_aa: CASSEWPQDSGANVLTF; v_call: TRBV25-1
cdr3_aa: CASSLAGQPQHF; v_call: TRBV28
cdr3_aa: CASQVGGRSYEQYF; v_call: TRBV6-5
cdr3_aa: CASSLTSGTYEQYF; v_call: TRBV5-1
cdr3_aa: CASSFTGWEDEQYF; v_call: TRBV28
cdr3_aa: CASSSQGADEKLFF; v_call: TRBV5-1
cdr3_aa: CSVAEGPGYTF; v_call: TRBV29-1
cdr3_aa: CASSPKQDEQYF; v_call: TRBV5-1
cdr3_aa: CAPGSRYGYTF; v_call: TRBV28
cdr3_aa: CASSLVAGGTEQYF; v_call: TRBV5-1
cdr3_aa: CATSDSGTGGGEKLFF; v_call: TRBV24-1
cdr3_aa: CASSARGFNEQFF; v_call: TRBV9
cdr3_aa: CASSRREVGGEAFF; v_call: TRBV3-1/TRBV3-2
cdr3_aa: CASSSGGSATEAFF; v_call: TRBV28
cdr3_aa: CASSHPTENNEQFF; v_call: TRBV5-1
cdr3_aa: CSASTGVDSPLHF; v_call: TRBV20-1
cdr3_aa: CASSYNRGPGELFF; v_call: TRBV6-5
cdr3_aa: CASSEGHGAGELFF; v_call: TRBV2
cdr3_aa: CASSPTVTWSGANVLTF; v_call: TRBV28
cdr3_aa: CASRGGLAESSYNEQFF; v_call: TRBV2
cdr3_aa: CASRDSFNQPQHF; v_call: TRBV12-3/TRBV12-4
cdr3_aa: CASSLIQGSSTDTQYF; v_call: TRBV6-7
cdr3_aa: CASSLYRETQYF; v_call: TRBV7-2
cdr3_aa: CASSSGGLFSHTQYF; v_call: TRBV28
cdr3_aa: CASSLMSLSGANVLTF; v_call: TRBV27
cdr3_aa: CSAILTGELFF; v_call: TRBV29-1
cdr3_aa: CASSSQGGRAFF; v_call: TRBV7-9
cdr3_aa: CATSRENSRTDTQYF; v_call: TRBV15
cdr3_aa: CASGTGTSIYEQFF; v_call: TRBV5-1
cdr3_aa: CASSPTSGGAKDTQYF; v_call: TRBV7-2
cdr3_aa: CASSPAGQGEFSPLHF; v_call: TRBV28
cdr3_aa: CATSRAGVQPQHF; v_call: TRBV15
cdr3_aa: CASGVAGLYEQYF; v_call: TRBV7-9
cdr3_aa: CASSEQLLYGYTF; v_call: TRBV28
cdr3_aa: CASSYQTYEQYF; v_call: TRBV13
cdr3_aa: CASSPGQTLGYEQYF; v_call: TRBV3-1/TRBV3-2